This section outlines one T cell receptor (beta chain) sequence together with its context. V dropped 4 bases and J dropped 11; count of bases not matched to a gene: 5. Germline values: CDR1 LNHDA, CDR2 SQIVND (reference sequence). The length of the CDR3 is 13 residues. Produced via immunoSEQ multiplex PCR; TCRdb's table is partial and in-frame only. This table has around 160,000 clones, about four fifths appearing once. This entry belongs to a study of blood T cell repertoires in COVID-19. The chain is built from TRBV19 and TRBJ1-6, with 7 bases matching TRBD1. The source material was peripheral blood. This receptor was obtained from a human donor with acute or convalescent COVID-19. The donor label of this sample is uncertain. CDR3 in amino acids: CASSRRQGAPLHF. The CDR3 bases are TGTGCCAGTAGTAGGAGACAGGGAGCACCCCTCCACTTT. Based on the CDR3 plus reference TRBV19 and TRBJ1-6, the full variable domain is DGGITQSPKYLFRKEGQNVTLSCEQNLNHDAMYWYRQDPGQGLRLIYYSQIVNDFQKGDIAEGYSVSREKKESFPLTVTSAQKNPTAFYLCASSRRQGAPLHFGNGTRLTVT.